Following are 29 T cell receptor beta chains from one sample sequenced in a study of molecular identifiers for immune sequencing clone quantification. MiXCR was run by TCRdb on the PCR reads, yielding one entry per CDR3 protein. The sample lists about 640,000 distinct CDR3 sequences, 20% occurring once. Input material: naive CD8+ T cells from blood, with Jurkat cell RNA spiked in. Subset noted: FACS-sorted CD8+CD4-CCR7+CD45RA+ naive T cells. The receptors shown here come from a human donor in good health. Some libraries in this study had Jurkat cell RNA spiked in.

This clonotype has at least ten counts. The rearrangement links TRBV29-1 to TRBJ2-7; possibly TRBD2 for D (6 bases). Germline assignment: CDR1 SQVTM and CDR2 ANQGSEA. Trimming removed 7 bases at V and 5 bases at J, with 21 bases between. The CDR3 totals 14 residues. The chain's CDR3 is CSARVGAGGNEQYF. As DNA, the CDR3 is TGCAGCGCCCGGGTCGGGGCCGGGGGTAACGAGCAGTACTTC.

This clonotype was detected ten times or more. CDR3 in amino acids: CASSPVRGGGYEQYF. The CDR3, as DNA: TGCGCCAGCAGCCCTGTCCGGGGAGGAGGCTACGAGCAGTACTTC. V usage is TRBV4-3 and J usage is TRBJ2-7; D is perhaps TRBD2 (6 bases). The germline CDR1 and CDR2 sequences are LGHNA and YSLEER. The CDR3 totals 15 residues. Deletions cut 4 bases from V and 3 bases from J, with 16 bases between.

This clonotype appeared many times. The chain links TRBV27 to TRBJ2-7; tentatively, D is TRBD2 (5 bases). CDR1 and CDR2 from the germline V gene are MNHEY and SMNVEV (reference sequence). Trimming took 4 bases from V and 7 from J, leaving 11 bases between them. The CDR3 totals 12 residues. The CDR3 region is CASSSGRGEQYF. DNA of the CDR3: TGTGCCAGCAGTTCTGGCCGGGGAGAGCAGTACTTC.

V usage is TRBV4-3 and J usage is TRBJ2-1, with 9 bases identical to TRBD2. V lost 0 bases to trimming and J lost 8 bases; unmatched junction nucleotides: 5. Germline CDR1 is LGHNA and CDR2 is YSLEER. CDR3 length equals 15 residues. This CDR3 is CASSQDKLAGYEQFF. The CDR3 DNA sequence: TGCGCCAGCAGCCAAGATAAGCTAGCGGGATATGAGCAGTTCTTC.

Many counts were recorded for this clonotype. The chain recombines TRBV6-2 or TRBV6-3 with TRBJ1-2; D gene uncertain. Germline V gives CDR1 MNHEY, CDR2 SVGEGT. Trimming stripped 2 bases from V and 5 bases from J, with 3 bases between. This CDR3 comprises 11 residues. CDR3 protein: CASSYVYGYTF. CDR3 nucleotide sequence: TGTGCCAGCAGTTACGTTTATGGCTACACCTTC.

This clonotype was observed at least ten times. The V gene is TRBV9, the J gene TRBJ2-7, with TRBD1 identical over 10 bases. In germline, CDR1 is SGDLS, CDR2 YYNGEE. CDR3 length equals 14 residues. Unmatched junction bases numbered 3, after V lost 3 bases and J lost 3 bases. The CDR3 is CASSAGQGNYEQYF. In DNA, the CDR3 is TGTGCCAGCAGCGCGGGACAGGGGAACTACGAGCAGTACTTC.

This clonotype was seen more than once but under ten times. The gene calls are TRBV2 and TRBJ1-6; TRBD1 aligns across 8 bases. The CDR3 runs 12 residues. Germline CDR1 reads SNHLY; CDR2 reads FYNNEI. V was pared by 5 bases and J by 16 bases, with 7 bases of the junction left unmatched. The CDR3 sequence is CASSTGGGPLHF. The CDR3 DNA follows: TGTGCCAGCAGTACAGGGGGAGGACCTCTCCACTTT.

This clonotype was recorded once. The chain recombines TRBV11-1 with TRBJ2-1; D remains unclear. The CDR3 has 15 residues. Germline V lookup: CDR1 SGHAT, CDR2 FQDESV (reference sequence). Trimming cost V 5 bases and J 2 bases, with 13 bases left between them. The CDR3 DNA follows: TGTGCCAGCAGCAATAGTCGATTGACCTACAATGAGCAGTTCTTC. Its protein is CASSNSRLTYNEQFF.

Ten or more counts support this clonotype. J is TRBJ2-1 and V is TRBV4-3; D not certain. Trimming stripped 4 bases from V and 6 bases from J, with 16 bases between. Germline CDR1 is LGHNA and CDR2 is YSLEER. The CDR3 extends over 15 amino acids. CDR3 residues: CASSPDPRALNEQFF. DNA of the CDR3: TGCGCCAGCAGCCCCGACCCTAGAGCCCTCAATGAGCAGTTCTTC.

This clonotype occurred many times. The V call is TRBV24-1, the J call TRBJ2-1; maybe TRBD2 (5 bases). The CDR3 is 17 residues long. The V gene's germline CDR1 is KGHDR and CDR2 SFDVKD. V was clipped by 7 bases and J by 5 bases, with 23 bases between them. CDR3: CATSARRDQLTNNEQFF. The DNA for the CDR3 is TGTGCCACCAGCGCCCGCCGGGATCAACTCACAAACAATGAGCAGTTCTTC.

Notes on this clonotype: A much larger clone lies a single base off, so this may be a read error. V is TRBV20-1 and J is TRBJ2-3, with D possibly TRBD1 on 6 matching bases. The CDR3 totals 13 residues. The germline V gene encodes CDR1 DFQATT and CDR2 SNEGSKA (reference sequence). CDR3 residues: CGALTGIADTQYF. CDR3 coding DNA: TGCGGTGCGCTTACAGGGATCGCCGATACGCAGTATTTT.

For this clonotype: A read error may be the cause here, since a much bigger clone is one base away. The chain combines TRBV7-9 with TRBJ2-1; the D is unclear. The CDR3 sequence is 13 residues long. Per the germline V gene, CDR1 is SEHNR and CDR2 is FQNEAQ (reference sequence). The V end was cut by 2 bases, the J end by 6 bases, with 8 bases between. In DNA form, the CDR3 reads TGTGCCAGCAGCTTACTCCCGACCAATGAGCAGTTCTTC. Its translation is CASSLLPTNEQFF.

This clonotype was recorded at least ten times. Germline is not matched at one junction end, which may reflect a read error. The V call is TRBV7-2, the J call TRBJ2-7; TRBD1 is a possible D gene (6 bases). This CDR3 spans 13 amino acids. Germline CDR1 is SGHTA and CDR2 is FQGNSA. The CDR3 protein is CASSYRESYEQYF. CDR3 coding DNA: TGCGCCAGCAGTTACAGGGAATCCTACGAGCAGTACTTC.

This clonotype was picked up many times. V and J are TRBV15 and TRBJ1-2; 10 bases are shared with TRBD1. Per germline, CDR1 LNHNV and CDR2 YYDKDF (reference sequence). V lost 3 bases, J lost 6 bases, and 13 bases stayed unmatched. This CDR3 spans 17 amino acids. The CDR3 loop reads CATSRDPLTGTGDGYTF. The CDR3 DNA follows: TGTGCCACCAGCAGGGACCCGTTAACCGGGACAGGGGATGGCTACACCTTC.

This clonotype was seen a handful of times. This chain links TRBV4-2 with TRBJ2-1; 10 positions match TRBD2. The V gene end was trimmed by 4 bases and the J gene end by 7 bases; junction bases not matched to a gene: 10. This CDR3 is built from 16 residues. CDR1 LGHNA and CDR2 YNFKEQ come from the germline V gene. The chain's CDR3 is CASSRGASGSENEQFF. DNA of the CDR3: TGTGCCAGCAGCCGAGGAGCTAGCGGGAGTGAGAATGAGCAGTTCTTC.

This clonotype has ten or more counts. V gene TRBV12-3 or TRBV12-4 combines with J gene TRBJ1-1, with no clear D. Trimming took 6 bases from V and 3 from J, leaving 11 bases between them. CDR3 length: 13 amino acids. CDR3 nucleotide sequence: TGTGCCAGCAGACAAACAACTTACACTGAAGCTTTCTTT. Encoded protein: CASRQTTYTEAFF.

V usage is TRBV6-1 and J usage is TRBJ1-1, with D perhaps matching TRBD1 (5 bases). Germline lookup yields CDR1 MNHNS and CDR2 SASEGT. The CDR3 is 14 residues long. With 3 bases removed from V and 5 bases from J, the gap between germline ends came to 13 bases. The CDR3 spells CASSERRGRTEAFF. The CDR3 DNA reads TGTGCCAGCAGTGAGAGACGGGGGAGGACTGAAGCTTTCTTT.

This clonotype showed up just a few times. This chain links TRBV6-2 or TRBV6-3 with TRBJ2-7; D ambiguous. The V end lost 1 base, the J end lost 2 bases, and 21 bases lay between the germline ends. The CDR3 loop spans 18 amino acids. Per the germline V gene, CDR1 is MNHEY and CDR2 is SVGEGT. This CDR3 reads CASSYYPRAALNPYEQYF. For the CDR3, the DNA is TGTGCCAGCAGTTACTACCCACGGGCCGCACTTAATCCCTACGAGCAGTACTTC.

CDR3: CASSFPGGLETQYF. In nucleotides, the CDR3 is TGTGCCAGCAGCTTCCCAGGGGGCCTAGAGACCCAGTACTTC. The chain employs TRBV7-2 and TRBJ2-5; 8 bases are shared with TRBD1. With 3 bases clipped from V and 4 bases from J, the junction kept 4 bases outside the gene matches. The CDR3 length is 14 residues. Germline loops: CDR1 SGHTA, CDR2 FQGNSA.

Note on this clonotype: A clone one base away is much larger, so this may be a read error. The CDR3 loop reads CASSKRLNRETQYF. Written as DNA, the CDR3 is TGTGCCAGTAGTAAACGACTGAACCGAGAGACCCAGTACTTC. The rearrangement joins TRBV19 to TRBJ2-5; no clear D. Trimming left V 4 bases short and J 4 bases short, with 13 bases between. Germline lookup yields CDR1 LNHDA and CDR2 SQIVND (reference sequence). This CDR3 is built from 14 residues.

The chain carries TRBV20-1 and TRBJ1-2; the match to TRBD1 covers 7 bases. J gave up 5 bases and V 6 bases, and 12 bases lay outside the gene matches. This CDR3 is built from 14 residues. Per the germline V gene, CDR1 is DFQATT and CDR2 is SNEGSKA (reference sequence). The CDR3 coding sequence is TGCAGTGCAAGAAGTGAAGGGGGCGAGTATGGCTACACCTTC. It yields the protein CSARSEGGEYGYTF.

This clonotype was picked up many times. V gene TRBV7-9 combines with J gene TRBJ2-6; D might be TRBD1 or TRBD2, each matching 5 bases. Germline assignment: CDR1 SEHNR and CDR2 FQNEAQ (reference sequence). This CDR3 is 17 amino acids long. V was clipped by 1 base and J by 2 bases, with 12 bases between them. This CDR3 reads CASSLVGQGPGANVLTF. CDR3 in DNA: TGTGCCAGCAGCTTAGTTGGCCAGGGACCTGGGGCCAACGTCCTGACTTTC.

A remark on this clonotype: One end of the junction fails to match germline, which may point to a read error. In DNA form, the CDR3 reads TGTGGCAGCAGCCAGGCTGGGCCAGGATGGGGTAATGAAAAACTGTTTTTT. Amino acid sequence: CGSSQAGPGWGNEKLFF. The chain has TRBV14 and TRBJ1-4, with D uncertain. The germline gives CDR1 SGHDN, CDR2 FVKESK. This CDR3 comprises 17 residues.

Comment on this clonotype: The conserved final phenylalanine or tryptophan is absent from the CDR3, which likely points to a read error. The chain recombines TRBV9 with TRBJ1-1; D unresolved. The CDR3 loop spans 14 amino acids. The V and J ends lost 4 bases and 2 bases respectively, with 12 bases between them. The germline CDR1 and CDR2 sequences are SGDLS and YYNGEE. The CDR3 spells CASSPDNTNTEAFS. The CDR3 nucleotides are TGTGCCAGCAGCCCCGACAACACCAACACTGAAGCTTTCTCT.

This chain connects TRBV12-3 or TRBV12-4 to TRBJ2-4; 9 bases line up with TRBD1. The V segment lost 6 bases and the J segment 6 bases; nucleotides outside the gene matches: 12. The CDR3 is 16 amino acids. The CDR3 loop is CASSFFLTGGGNIQYF. The CDR3 DNA reads TGTGCCAGCAGCTTCTTCCTGACAGGGGGTGGAAACATTCAGTACTTC.

This clonotype came up a few times. The chain links TRBV2 to TRBJ1-2; TRBD1 aligns across 10 bases. The V segment lost 5 bases and the J segment 6 bases; nucleotides outside the gene matches: 6. This CDR3 is built from 14 residues. Germline values: CDR1 SNHLY, CDR2 FYNNEI. Here the CDR3 DNA reads TGTGCCAGCAGTTCGGGACAGGGGAAGCATGGCTACACCTTC. Its translation is CASSSGQGKHGYTF.

The table lists this clonotype with many counts. The chain joins TRBV7-2 to TRBJ1-1, with D perhaps TRBD1 (6 bases). V was pared by 1 base and J by 5 bases, with 11 bases between. Germline V gives CDR1 SGHTA, CDR2 FQGNSA. The CDR3 has 14 amino acids. CDR3 DNA: TGTGCCAGCAGCTTAGGGGTAAGGGGGACTGAAGCTTTCTTT. Its protein is CASSLGVRGTEAFF.

This clonotype was seen a few times. The J gene is TRBJ2-3, the V gene TRBV15; D is unclear. Deletions cut 5 bases from V and 2 bases from J, with 8 bases between. Germline V gene lookup returns CDR1 LNHNV and CDR2 YYDKDF (reference sequence). The CDR3 spans 13 residues. CDR3 in amino acids: CATSPRLTDTQYF. CDR3 nucleotide sequence: TGTGCCACCAGCCCCCGTCTCACAGATACGCAGTATTTT.

About this clonotype itself: A read error may account for a junction end that differs from germline. The V call is TRBV7-8, the J call TRBJ2-3, with 7 nucleotides matching TRBD1. This CDR3 has 17 residues. Germline lookup yields CDR1 SGHVS and CDR2 FQNEAQ. DNA for the CDR3: TGTGCCAGCAGCCCCCCCCTGACAGGGCCTAGCACAGATACGCAGTGTTTT. This sequence encodes CASSPPLTGPSTDTQCF.